This TCR beta chain is from a study of T cell responses to AZD1222 COVID-19 vaccine. Study background: Combined were second doses at about 4 or about 12 weeks.

Profiled with immunoSEQ multiplex PCR; TCRdb holds only in-frame clones, not every one. This table has 90,000 to 120,000 clones, about 90% appearing once. Notes on the study in general: Vaccine-associated CD4 TCRs ranged over spike, dominating at 160-218 and 743-854. Clonal diversity was possibly underestimated, and the donors were mostly white British, with more females.

Comment on this clone: The antigen remains undetermined.

The sequences come from peripheral blood, collected on day 0 of AZD1222 vaccination. The clonotype was recovered from an adult in good health.

CDR3 sequence reads: CASSLLVNGYTF. In nucleotides, the CDR3 is TGTGCCAGCAGCTTGTTGGTTAACGGCTACACCTTC. This chain joins TRBV5-6 and TRBJ1-2, with D unresolved. V lost 1 base, J lost 8 bases, and 9 bases lay in between. Germline CDR1 and CDR2: SGHDT and YYEEEE. The CDR3 totals 12 residues.